This T cell receptor beta chain was captured by sequencing in a study of blood T cell repertoires in COVID-19. Study-level information: Sites in the United States, Italy and Spain provided acute and convalescent COVID-19 samples. The cDNA or gDNA used as material had been derived from T cells, B-cell-depleted T cells, or PBMCs.

Original processing notes: From reference gene primer amplification, estimates of nucleated cell counts were derived. The protocol was immunoSEQ multiplex PCR, while the TCRdb copy is restricted to in-frame clones and leaves out a portion. D and trimming come from the DNA, and the V and J calls and clone size come from that table. The table has under 250,000 clones, around 87% seen once. Per germline, CDR1 MNHEY and CDR2 SVGAGI. CDR3 length: 12 amino acids. Trimming stripped 6 bases from V and 6 bases from J, with 10 bases between. This rearrangement joins TRBV6-5 to TRBJ2-3; D is unresolved. This clonotype was obtained from a woman between 70 and 85 years old with active or convalescent COVID-19. Sequencing was done on a sample of peripheral blood. CDR3 in amino acids: CASRSGSDTQYF. CDR3 sequence (DNA): TGTGCCAGCAGATCAGGATCGGATACGCAGTATTTT.